This is a list of T cell receptor beta chains from one sample in a study of CD8 T cells in ankylosing spondylitis. TCRdb ran MiXCR on the 5' RACE reads and lists one entry per CDR3 protein. The sample yields about 450,000 distinct CDR3 sequences, roughly 26% seen once. Material for sequencing was blood, either unsorted or a sorted T cell fraction (not recorded which). Receptors originate from a male donor with ankylosing spondylitis. CDR3s include the opening cysteine and the closing phenylalanine or tryptophan. D genes are given only for firm matches. For some rows the clone size is stated as once, few or many, or as a class when expanded; others skip it.

>TRBV7-2|.|TRBJ2-5|.
CASSPRGSQETQYF
TGTGCCAGCAGCCCGCGGGGCAGTCAAGAGACCCAGTACTTC
>TRBV5-6|few|TRBJ1-2|.
CASSLPGPESYGYTF
TGTGCCAGCAGCTTGCCCGGGCCCGAGAGCTATGGCTACACCTTC
>TRBV9|few|TRBJ2-2|.
CASRVSPWDGELFF
TGTGCCAGCAGGGTTAGTCCGTGGGACGGGGAGCTGTTTTTT
>TRBV12-3/TRBV12-4|.|TRBJ2-5|.
CASSPRQFQETQYF
TGTGCCAGCAGTCCGCGACAGTTTCAAGAGACCCAGTACTTC
>TRBV3-1|once|TRBJ1-5|.
CASSRGFQSHQPQHF
TGTGCCAGCAGCCGGGGCTTCCAAAGTCATCAGCCCCAGCATTTT
>TRBV5-1|once|TRBJ2-3|.
CASSLKGITDTQYF
TGCGCCAGCAGCTTGAAAGGGATCACAGATACGCAGTATTTT
>TRBV27|.|TRBJ2-3|TRBD2
CASSWLAGGGSTDTQYF
TGTGCCAGCAGTTGGCTAGCGGGAGGGGGGAGCACAGATACGCAGTATTTT
>TRBV20-1|once|TRBJ2-5|TRBD2
CSAYGTSRTQTQYF
TGCAGTGCTTATGGGACTAGCCGTACGCAGACCCAGTACTTC
>TRBV29-1|.|TRBJ2-3|.
CSVVGLARGSDTQYF
TGCAGCGTTGTCGGGCTAGCGAGGGGCTCAGATACGCAGTATTTT
>TRBV15|medium-sized|TRBJ2-1|.
CATSREKAVSNEQFF
TGTGCCACCAGCAGAGAAAAAGCGGTGTCCAATGAGCAGTTCTTC
>TRBV11-1|few|TRBJ2-1|TRBD1
CASSLLPGGTGNEQFF
TGTGCCAGCAGCTTACTCCCAGGGGGCACAGGCAATGAGCAGTTCTTC
>TRBV29-1|few|TRBJ1-2|.
CSVSAEGYGYTF
TGCAGCGTCTCAGCGGAGGGATATGGCTACACCTTC
>TRBV24-1|few|TRBJ2-1|TRBD2
CATSPGTSGYNEQFF
TGTGCCACCAGCCCAGGGACTAGCGGTTACAATGAGCAGTTCTTC
>TRBV20-1|few|TRBJ1-5|.
CSAENRQNQPQHF
TGCAGTGCTGAAAATAGACAGAATCAGCCCCAGCATTTT
>TRBV20-1|.|TRBJ2-3|.
CSAEEGGRGDTQYF
TGCAGTGCTGAAGAGGGAGGAAGGGGAGATACGCAGTATTTT
>TRBV7-9|.|TRBJ1-4|.
CASSIAGYRGEKLFF
TGTGCCAGCAGCATCGCCGGGTATAGGGGTGAAAAACTGTTTTTT
>TRBV4-2|few|TRBJ2-7|.
CASSQDLGLEQYF
TGTGCCAGCAGCCAAGATTTGGGGTTGGAGCAGTACTTC
>TRBV20-1|.|TRBJ2-5|.
CSALTGWYQETQYF
TGCAGTGCGCTGACAGGATGGTACCAAGAGACCCAGTACTTC
>TRBV12-3/TRBV12-4|few|TRBJ2-5|.
CASRSPYAGQETQYF
TGTGCCAGCAGGTCCCCCTACGCGGGGCAAGAGACCCAGTACTTC
>TRBV19|.|TRBJ2-1|.
CASGEGDFTYNEQFF
TGTGCCAGTGGGGAAGGGGACTTCACCTACAATGAGCAGTTCTTC
>TRBV6-1|.|TRBJ2-2|TRBD2
CASSLRLAVNTGELFF
TGTGCCAGCAGTCTGAGACTAGCGGTCAACACCGGGGAGCTGTTTTTT
>TRBV29-1|few|TRBJ2-1|TRBD2
CSSRATSGSHEQFF
TGCAGCTCTCGGGCGACTAGCGGGAGTCATGAGCAGTTCTTC
>TRBV6-2/TRBV6-3|.|TRBJ2-2|.
CASSLHPNTGELFF
TGTGCCAGCAGTTTACACCCGAACACCGGGGAGCTGTTTTTT
>TRBV29-1|.|TRBJ2-7|TRBD2
CSVGLAYEQYF
TGCAGCGTGGGACTAGCGTACGAGCAGTACTTC
>TRBV20-1|.|TRBJ2-1|TRBD2
CSARDPGTSGDEQFF
TGCAGTGCTAGAGATCCCGGGACTAGTGGAGATGAGCAGTTCTTC
>TRBV7-9|.|TRBJ1-2|.
CASSLKAGEFYGYTF
TGTGCCAGCAGCTTAAAGGCAGGGGAGTTCTATGGCTACACCTTC
>TRBV5-1|few|TRBJ2-3|TRBD2
CASSLVGSGQADTQYF
TGCGCCAGCAGCTTGGTGGGTAGCGGGCAGGCAGATACGCAGTATTTT
>TRBV12-3/TRBV12-4|few|TRBJ2-2|.
CASSPRGGTYTGELFF
TGTGCCAGCAGTCCCAGGGGCGGGACCTACACCGGGGAGCTGTTTTTT
>TRBV20-1|.|TRBJ1-5|.
CSARDRRMGSNQPQHF
TGCAGTGCTAGAGACCGGCGTATGGGGAGCAATCAGCCCCAGCATTTT
>TRBV27|few|TRBJ1-1|.
CASSPLRGGNAEAFF
TGTGCCAGCAGTCCCCTGAGAGGGGGGAATGCTGAAGCTTTCTTT
>TRBV20-1|few|TRBJ1-2|.
CSARIRLRGYTF
TGCAGTGCTAGAATCCGTTTAAGAGGCTACACCTTC
>TRBV7-9|.|TRBJ2-1|.
CASSFSHNEQFF
TGTGCCAGCAGCTTTTCTCACAATGAGCAGTTCTTC
>TRBV20-1|few|TRBJ2-1|.
CSASFGIYNEQFF
TGCAGTGCTAGCTTCGGGATATACAATGAGCAGTTCTTC
>TRBV2|few|TRBJ2-2|.
CASTGTPGGELFF
TGTGCCAGCACCGGGACACCCGGCGGGGAGCTGTTTTTT
>TRBV7-7|.|TRBJ2-4|TRBD2
CASPGGEAKNIQYF
TGTGCCAGTCCCGGGGGGGAAGCCAAAAACATTCAGTACTTC
>TRBV29-1|.|TRBJ2-5|.
CSVERGARMVTQYF
TGCAGCGTTGAACGGGGGGCGAGGATGGTGACCCAGTACTTC
>TRBV5-1|.|TRBJ1-1|.
CATQQGSDTEAFF
TGCGCCACCCAACAGGGATCGGACACTGAAGCTTTCTTT
>TRBV29-1|.|TRBJ2-3|.
CSVAQADTQYF
TGCAGCGTTGCCCAGGCGGATACGCAGTATTTT
>TRBV10-2|.|TRBJ1-2|.
CASGGVRGYGYTF
TGCGCCAGCGGGGGCGTTCGGGGCTATGGCTACACCTTC
>TRBV7-9|few|TRBJ2-7|.
CASSPFPGGSYEQYF
TGTGCCAGCAGCCCCTTCCCGGGTGGGTCCTACGAGCAGTACTTC
>TRBV5-1|few|TRBJ1-2|TRBD1
CASSLGTGGFYGYTF
TGCGCCAGCAGCTTGGGGACAGGGGGCTTCTATGGCTACACCTTC
>TRBV3-1|few|TRBJ2-1|.
CASSSVGLSYNEQFF
TGTGCCAGCAGTTCAGTAGGCCTCTCCTACAATGAGCAGTTCTTC
>TRBV20-1|.|TRBJ1-3|.
CSAPRDGFSGNTIYF
TGCAGTGCCCCTAGGGACGGCTTCTCTGGAAACACCATATATTTT
>TRBV7-8|few|TRBJ2-5|TRBD2
CASSRSGTSGQETQYF
TGTGCCAGCAGCCGCTCCGGGACTAGCGGACAAGAGACCCAGTACTTC